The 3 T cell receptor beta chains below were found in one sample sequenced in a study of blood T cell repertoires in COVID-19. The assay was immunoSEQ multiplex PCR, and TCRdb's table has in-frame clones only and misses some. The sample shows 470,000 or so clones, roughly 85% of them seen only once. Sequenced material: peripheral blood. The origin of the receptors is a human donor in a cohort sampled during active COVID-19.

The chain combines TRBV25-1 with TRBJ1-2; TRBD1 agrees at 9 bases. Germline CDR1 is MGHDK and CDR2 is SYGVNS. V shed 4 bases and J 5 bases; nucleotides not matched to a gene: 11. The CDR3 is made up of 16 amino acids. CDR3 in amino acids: CASSVDTGGSWYGYTF. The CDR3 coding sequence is TGTGCCAGCAGTGTCGATACAGGGGGCTCGTGGTATGGCTACACCTTC.

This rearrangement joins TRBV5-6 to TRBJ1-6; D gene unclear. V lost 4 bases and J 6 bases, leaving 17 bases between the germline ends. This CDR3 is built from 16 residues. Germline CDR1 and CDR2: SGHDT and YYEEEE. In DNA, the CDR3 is TGTGCCAGCAGCCCCACCGGAGGGAGGAGTAATTCACCCCTCCACTTT. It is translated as CASSPTGGRSNSPLHF.

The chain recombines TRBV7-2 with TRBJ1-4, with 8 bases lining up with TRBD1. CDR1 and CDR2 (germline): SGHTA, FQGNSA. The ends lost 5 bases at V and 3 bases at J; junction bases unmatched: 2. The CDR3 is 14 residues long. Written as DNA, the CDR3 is TGTGCCAGCAGCCAGGGGGCAGCTAATGAAAAACTGTTTTTT. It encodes CASSQGAANEKLFF.